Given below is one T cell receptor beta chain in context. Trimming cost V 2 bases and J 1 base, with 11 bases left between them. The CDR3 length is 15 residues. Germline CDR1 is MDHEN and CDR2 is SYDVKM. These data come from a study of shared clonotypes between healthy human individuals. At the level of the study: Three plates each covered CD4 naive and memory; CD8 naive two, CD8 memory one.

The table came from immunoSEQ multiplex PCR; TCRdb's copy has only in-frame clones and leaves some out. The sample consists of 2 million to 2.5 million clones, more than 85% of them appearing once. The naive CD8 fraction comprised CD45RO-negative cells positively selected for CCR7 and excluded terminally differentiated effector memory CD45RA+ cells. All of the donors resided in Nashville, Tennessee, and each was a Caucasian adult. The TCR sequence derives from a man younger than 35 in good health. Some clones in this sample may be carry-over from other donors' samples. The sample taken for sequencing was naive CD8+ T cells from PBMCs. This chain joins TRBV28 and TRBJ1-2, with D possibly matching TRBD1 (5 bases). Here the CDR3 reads CASSLDDSHNYGYTF. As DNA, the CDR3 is TGTGCCAGCAGTTTAGACGACAGCCATAACTATGGCTACACCTTC.